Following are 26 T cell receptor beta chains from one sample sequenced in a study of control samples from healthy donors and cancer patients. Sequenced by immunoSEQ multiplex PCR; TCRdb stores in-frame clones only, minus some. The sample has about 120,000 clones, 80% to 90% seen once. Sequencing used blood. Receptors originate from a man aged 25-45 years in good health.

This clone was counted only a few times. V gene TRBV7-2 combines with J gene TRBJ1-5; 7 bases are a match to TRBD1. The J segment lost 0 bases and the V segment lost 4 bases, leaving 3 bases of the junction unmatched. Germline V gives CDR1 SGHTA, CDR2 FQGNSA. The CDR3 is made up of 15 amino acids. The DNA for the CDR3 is TGTGCCAGCAGCTCGGGACAGAGTAGCAATCAGCCCCAGCATTTT. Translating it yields CASSSGQSSNQPQHF.

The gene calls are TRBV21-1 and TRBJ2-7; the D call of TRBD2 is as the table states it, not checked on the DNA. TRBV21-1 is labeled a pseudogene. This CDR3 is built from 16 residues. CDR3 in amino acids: CASSKDDYPSSYEQYV. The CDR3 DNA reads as TGTGCCAGCAGCAAAGATGACTACCCGAGCTCCTACGAGCAGTACGTC.

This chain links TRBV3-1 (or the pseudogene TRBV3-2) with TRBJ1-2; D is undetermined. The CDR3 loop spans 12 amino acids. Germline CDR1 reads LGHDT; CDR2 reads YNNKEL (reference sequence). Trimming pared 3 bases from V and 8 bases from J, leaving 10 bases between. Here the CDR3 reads CASSQSEWGYTF. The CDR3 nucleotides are TGTGCCAGCAGCCAGTCGGAATGGGGCTACACCTTC.

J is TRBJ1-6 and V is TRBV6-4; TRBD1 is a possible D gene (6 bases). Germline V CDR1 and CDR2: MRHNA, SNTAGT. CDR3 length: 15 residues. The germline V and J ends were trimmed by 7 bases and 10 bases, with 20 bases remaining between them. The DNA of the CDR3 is TGTGCCAGCATCTTTCCCTCCGGGACACGGTCACCCCTCCACTTT. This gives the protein CASIFPSGTRSPLHF.

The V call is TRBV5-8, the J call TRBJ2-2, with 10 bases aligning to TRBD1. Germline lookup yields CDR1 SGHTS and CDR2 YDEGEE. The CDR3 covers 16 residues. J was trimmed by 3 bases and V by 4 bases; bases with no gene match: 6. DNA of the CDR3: TGTGCCAGCAGCCTGGGACAGGGGTTTTACACCGGGGAGCTGTTTTTT. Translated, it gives CASSLGQGFYTGELFF.

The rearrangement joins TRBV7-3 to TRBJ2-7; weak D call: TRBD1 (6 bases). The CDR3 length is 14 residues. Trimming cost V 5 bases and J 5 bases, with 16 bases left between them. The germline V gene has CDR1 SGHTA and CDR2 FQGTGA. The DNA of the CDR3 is TGTGCCAGCAGCCCCACTACAGGGTCCCACGAGCAGTACTTC. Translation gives CASSPTTGSHEQYF.

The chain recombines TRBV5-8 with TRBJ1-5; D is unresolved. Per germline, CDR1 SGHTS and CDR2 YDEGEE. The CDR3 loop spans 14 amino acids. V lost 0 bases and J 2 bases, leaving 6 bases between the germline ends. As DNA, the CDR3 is TGTGCCAGCAGCTTGGGGCGAGGCAATCAGCCCCAGCATTTT. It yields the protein CASSLGRGNQPQHF.

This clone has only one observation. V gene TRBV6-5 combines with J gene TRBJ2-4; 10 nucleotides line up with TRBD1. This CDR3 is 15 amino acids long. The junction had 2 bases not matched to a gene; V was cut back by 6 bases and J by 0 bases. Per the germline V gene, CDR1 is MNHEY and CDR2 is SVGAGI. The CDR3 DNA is TGTGCCAGCAGGACAGGGGGCGAAGCCAAAAACATTCAGTACTTC. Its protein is CASRTGGEAKNIQYF.

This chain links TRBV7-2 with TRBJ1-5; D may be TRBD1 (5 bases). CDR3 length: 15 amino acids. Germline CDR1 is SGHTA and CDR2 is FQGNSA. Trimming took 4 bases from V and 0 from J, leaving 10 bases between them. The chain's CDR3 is CASSWGTDSNQPQHF. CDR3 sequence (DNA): TGTGCCAGCAGCTGGGGGACTGATAGCAATCAGCCCCAGCATTTT. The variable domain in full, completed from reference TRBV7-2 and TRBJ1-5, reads GAGVSQSPSNKVTEKGKDVELRCDPISGHTALYWYRQSLGQGLEFLIYFQGNSAPDKSGLPSDRFSAERTGGSVSTLTIQRTQQEDSAVYLCASSWGTDSNQPQHFGDGTRLSIL.

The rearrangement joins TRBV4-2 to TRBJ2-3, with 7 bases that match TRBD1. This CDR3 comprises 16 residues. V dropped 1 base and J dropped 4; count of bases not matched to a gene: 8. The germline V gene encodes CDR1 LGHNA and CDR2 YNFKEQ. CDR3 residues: CASSQVTSGGPDTQYF. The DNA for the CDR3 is TGTGCCAGCAGCCAAGTTACGTCAGGGGGACCAGATACGCAGTATTTT.

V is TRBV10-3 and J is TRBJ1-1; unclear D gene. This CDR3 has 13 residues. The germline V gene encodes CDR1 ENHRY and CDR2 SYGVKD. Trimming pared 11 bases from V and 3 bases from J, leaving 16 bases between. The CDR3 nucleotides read TGTGCCTCCAGTGGGGTCGCGTACACTGAAGCTTTCTTT. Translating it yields CASSGVAYTEAFF.

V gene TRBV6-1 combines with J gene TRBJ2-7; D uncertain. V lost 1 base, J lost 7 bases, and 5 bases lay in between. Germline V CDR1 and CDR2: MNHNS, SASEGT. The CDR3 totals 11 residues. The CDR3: CASSEGREQYF. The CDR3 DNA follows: TGTGCCAGCAGTGAAGGCAGGGAGCAGTACTTC.

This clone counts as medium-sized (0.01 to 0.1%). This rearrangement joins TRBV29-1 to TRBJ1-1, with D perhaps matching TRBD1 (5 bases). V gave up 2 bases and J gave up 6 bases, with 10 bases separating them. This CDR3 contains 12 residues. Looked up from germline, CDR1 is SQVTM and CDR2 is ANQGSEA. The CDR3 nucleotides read TGCAGCGTTGAAATAGGGGTCCCTGAAGCTTTCTTT. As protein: CSVEIGVPEAFF.

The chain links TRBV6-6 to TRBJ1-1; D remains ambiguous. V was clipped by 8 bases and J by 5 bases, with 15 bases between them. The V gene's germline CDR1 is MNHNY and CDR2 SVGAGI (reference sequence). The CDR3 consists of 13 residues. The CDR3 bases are TGTGCCAGCTGCGCGGATCTAAGGACTGAAGCTTTCTTT. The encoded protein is CASCADLRTEAFF.

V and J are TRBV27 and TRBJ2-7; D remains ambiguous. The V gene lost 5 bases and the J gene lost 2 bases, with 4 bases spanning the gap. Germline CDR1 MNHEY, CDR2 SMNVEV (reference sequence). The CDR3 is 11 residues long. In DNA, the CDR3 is TGTGCCAGCAGTGGTCCCTACGAGCAGTACTTC. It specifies CASSGPYEQYF.

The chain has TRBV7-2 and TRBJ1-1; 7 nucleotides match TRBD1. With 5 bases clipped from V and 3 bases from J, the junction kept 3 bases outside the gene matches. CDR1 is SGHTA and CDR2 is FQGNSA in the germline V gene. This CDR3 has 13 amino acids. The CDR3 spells CASSRQGDTEAFF. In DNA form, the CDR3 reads TGTGCCAGCAGCCGACAGGGAGACACTGAAGCTTTCTTT.

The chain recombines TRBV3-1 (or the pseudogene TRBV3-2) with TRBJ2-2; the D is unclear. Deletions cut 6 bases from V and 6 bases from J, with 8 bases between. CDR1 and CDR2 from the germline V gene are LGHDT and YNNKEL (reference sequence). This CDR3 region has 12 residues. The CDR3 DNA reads TGTGCCAGCAGGCTTTTGGCCGGGGAGCTGTTTTTT. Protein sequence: CASRLLAGELFF.

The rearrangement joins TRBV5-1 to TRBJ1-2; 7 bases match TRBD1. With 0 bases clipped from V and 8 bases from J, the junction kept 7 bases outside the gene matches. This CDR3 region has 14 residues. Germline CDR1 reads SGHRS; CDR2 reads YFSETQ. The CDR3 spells CASSLDRGRVGYTF. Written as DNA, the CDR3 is TGCGCCAGCAGCTTGGACAGGGGACGGGTCGGCTACACCTTC.

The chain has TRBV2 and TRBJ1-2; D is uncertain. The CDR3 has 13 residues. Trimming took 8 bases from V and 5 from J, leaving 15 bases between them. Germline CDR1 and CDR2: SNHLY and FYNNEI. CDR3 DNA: TGTGCCAGCCACGGCAGGACCCTTTATGGCTACACCTTC. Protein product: CASHGRTLYGYTF. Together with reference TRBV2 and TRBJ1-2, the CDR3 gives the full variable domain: EPEVTQTPSHQVTQMGQEVILRCVPISNHLYFYWYRQILGQKVEFLVSFYNNEISEKSEIFDDQFSVERPDGSNFTLKIRSTKLEDSAMYFCASHGRTLYGYTFGSGTRLTVV.

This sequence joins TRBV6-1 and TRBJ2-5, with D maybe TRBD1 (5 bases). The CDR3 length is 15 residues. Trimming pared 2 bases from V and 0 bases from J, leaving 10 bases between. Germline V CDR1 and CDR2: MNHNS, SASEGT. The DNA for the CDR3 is TGTGCCAGCAGTGAATGGGCAGGGTACCAAGAGACCCAGTACTTC. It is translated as CASSEWAGYQETQYF.

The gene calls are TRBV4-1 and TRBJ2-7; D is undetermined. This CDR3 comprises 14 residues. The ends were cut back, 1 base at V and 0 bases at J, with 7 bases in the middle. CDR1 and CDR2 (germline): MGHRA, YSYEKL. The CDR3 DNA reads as TGCGCCAGCAGCCAAGTGGGGAACTCCTACGAGCAGTACTTC. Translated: CASSQVGNSYEQYF.

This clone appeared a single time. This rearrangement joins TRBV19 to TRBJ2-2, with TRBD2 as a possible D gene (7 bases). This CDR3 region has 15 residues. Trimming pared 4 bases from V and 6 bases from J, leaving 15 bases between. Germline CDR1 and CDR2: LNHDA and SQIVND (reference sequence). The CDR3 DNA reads TGTGCCAGTAGTAAGAGGGGGGGCGATTCCGGGGAGCTGTTTTTT. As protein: CASSKRGGDSGELFF. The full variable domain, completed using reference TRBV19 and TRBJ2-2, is DGGITQSPKYLFRKEGQNVTLSCEQNLNHDAMYWYRQDPGQGLRLIYYSQIVNDFQKGDIAEGYSVSREKKESFPLTVTSAQKNPTAFYLCASSKRGGDSGELFFGEGSRLTVL.

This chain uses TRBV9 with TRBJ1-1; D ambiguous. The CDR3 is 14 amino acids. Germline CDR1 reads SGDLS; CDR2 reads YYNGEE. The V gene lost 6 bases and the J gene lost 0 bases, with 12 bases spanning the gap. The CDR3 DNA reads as TGTGCCAGCAATCCCGGGCCATTGAACACTGAAGCTTTCTTT. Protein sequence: CASNPGPLNTEAFF.

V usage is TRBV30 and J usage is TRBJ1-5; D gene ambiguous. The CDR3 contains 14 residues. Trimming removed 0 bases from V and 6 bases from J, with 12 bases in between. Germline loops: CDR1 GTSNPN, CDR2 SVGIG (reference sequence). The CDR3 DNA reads TGTGCCTGGAGTGTAAATTGGCGTACTCAGCCCCAGCATTTT. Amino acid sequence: CAWSVNWRTQPQHF.

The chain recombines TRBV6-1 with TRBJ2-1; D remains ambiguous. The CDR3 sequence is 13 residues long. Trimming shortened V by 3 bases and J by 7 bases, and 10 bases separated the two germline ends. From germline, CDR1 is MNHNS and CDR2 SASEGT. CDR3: CASSDMEKNEQFF. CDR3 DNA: TGTGCCAGCAGTGACATGGAGAAGAATGAGCAGTTCTTC.

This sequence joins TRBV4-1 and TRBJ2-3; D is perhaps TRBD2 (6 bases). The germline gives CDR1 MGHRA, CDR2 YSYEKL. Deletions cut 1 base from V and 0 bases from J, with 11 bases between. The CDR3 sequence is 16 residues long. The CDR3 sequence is CASSQAGGASTDTQYF. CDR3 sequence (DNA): TGCGCCAGCAGCCAAGCTGGCGGGGCTAGCACAGATACGCAGTATTTT.